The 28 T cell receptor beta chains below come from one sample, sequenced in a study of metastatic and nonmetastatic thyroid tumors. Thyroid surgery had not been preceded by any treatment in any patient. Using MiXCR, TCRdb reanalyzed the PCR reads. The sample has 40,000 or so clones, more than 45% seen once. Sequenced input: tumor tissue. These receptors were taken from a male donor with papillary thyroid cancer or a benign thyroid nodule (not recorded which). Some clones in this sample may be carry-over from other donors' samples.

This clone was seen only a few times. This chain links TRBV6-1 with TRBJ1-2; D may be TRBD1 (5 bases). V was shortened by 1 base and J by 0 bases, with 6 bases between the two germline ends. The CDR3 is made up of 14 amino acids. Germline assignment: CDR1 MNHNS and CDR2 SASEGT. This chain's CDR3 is CASSEGGANYGYTF. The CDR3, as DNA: TGTGCCAGCAGTGAAGGGGGGGCTAACTATGGCTACACCTTC.

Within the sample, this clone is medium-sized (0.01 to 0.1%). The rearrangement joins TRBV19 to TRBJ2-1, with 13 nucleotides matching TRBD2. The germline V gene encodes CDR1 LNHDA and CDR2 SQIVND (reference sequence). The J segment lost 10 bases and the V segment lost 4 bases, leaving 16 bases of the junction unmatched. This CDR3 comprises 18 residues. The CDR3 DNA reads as TGTGCCAGTAGTAAGGTAGGACTAGCGGGAGAAGCGGCTCTGGAGCAGTTCTTC. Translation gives CASSKVGLAGEAALEQFF. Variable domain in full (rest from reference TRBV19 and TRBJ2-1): DGGITQSPKYLFRKEGQNVTLSCEQNLNHDAMYWYRQDPGQGLRLIYYSQIVNDFQKGDIAEGYSVSREKKESFPLTVTSAQKNPTAFYLCASSKVGLAGEAALEQFFGPGTRLTVL.

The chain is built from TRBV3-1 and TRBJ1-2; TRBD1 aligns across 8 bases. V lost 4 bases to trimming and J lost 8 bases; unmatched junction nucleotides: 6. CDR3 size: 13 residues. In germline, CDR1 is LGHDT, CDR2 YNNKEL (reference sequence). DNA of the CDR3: TGTGCCAGCAGCCGGACAGGGTCTCTCGGCTACACCTTC. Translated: CASSRTGSLGYTF.

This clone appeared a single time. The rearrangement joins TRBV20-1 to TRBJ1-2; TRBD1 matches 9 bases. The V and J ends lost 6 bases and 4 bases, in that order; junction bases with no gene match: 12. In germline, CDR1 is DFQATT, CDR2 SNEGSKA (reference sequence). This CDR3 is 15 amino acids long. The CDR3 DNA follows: TGCAGTGCAAGGGACCTGACAGGGGGAATCTATGGCTACACCTTC. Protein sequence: CSARDLTGGIYGYTF.

CDR3 sequence reads: CASSLTRAGGTQETQYF. The DNA for the CDR3 is TGTGCCAGCAGCTTGACTAGGGCGGGGGGAACTCAAGAGACCCAGTACTTC. The chain employs TRBV5-6 and TRBJ2-5; 8 bases match TRBD2. Germline CDR1 SGHDT, CDR2 YYEEEE. Trimming at V came to 1 base and at J to 2 bases, leaving 10 bases not matched to a gene. The CDR3 runs to 17 residues. Variable domain in full (rest from reference TRBV5-6 and TRBJ2-5): DAGVTQSPTHLIKTRGQQVTLRCSPKSGHDTVSWYQQALGQGPQFIFQYYEEEERQRGNFPDRFSGHQFPNYSSELNVNALLLGDSALYLCASSLTRAGGTQETQYFGPGTRLLVL.

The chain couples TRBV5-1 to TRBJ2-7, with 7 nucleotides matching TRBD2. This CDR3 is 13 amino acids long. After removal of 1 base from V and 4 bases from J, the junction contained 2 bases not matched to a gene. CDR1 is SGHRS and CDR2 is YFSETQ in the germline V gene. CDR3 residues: CASSLSGNYEQYF. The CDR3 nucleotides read TGCGCCAGCAGCTTGAGCGGGAATTACGAGCAGTACTTC.

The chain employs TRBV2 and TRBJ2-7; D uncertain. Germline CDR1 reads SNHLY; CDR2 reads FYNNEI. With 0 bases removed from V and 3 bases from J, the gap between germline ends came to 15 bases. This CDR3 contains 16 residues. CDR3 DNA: TGTGCCAGCAGTGAAGCGCTTTCGGCAGCTTACTACGAGCAGTACTTC. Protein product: CASSEALSAAYYEQYF.

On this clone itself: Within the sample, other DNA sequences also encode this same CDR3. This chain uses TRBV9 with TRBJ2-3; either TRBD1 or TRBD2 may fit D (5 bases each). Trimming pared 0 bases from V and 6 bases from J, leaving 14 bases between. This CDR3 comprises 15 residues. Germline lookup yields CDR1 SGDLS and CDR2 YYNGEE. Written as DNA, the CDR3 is TGTGCCAGCAGCGTAGAAGTCGAGGGGACCGATACGCAGTATTTT. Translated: CASSVEVEGTDTQYF.

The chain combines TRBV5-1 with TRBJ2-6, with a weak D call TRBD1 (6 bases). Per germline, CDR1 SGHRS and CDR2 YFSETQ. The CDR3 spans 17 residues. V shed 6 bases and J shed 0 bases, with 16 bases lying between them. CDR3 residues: CASTLDRFSSGANVLTF. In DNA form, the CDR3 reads TGCGCCAGCACGCTAGACAGGTTCTCCTCTGGGGCCAACGTCCTGACTTTC.

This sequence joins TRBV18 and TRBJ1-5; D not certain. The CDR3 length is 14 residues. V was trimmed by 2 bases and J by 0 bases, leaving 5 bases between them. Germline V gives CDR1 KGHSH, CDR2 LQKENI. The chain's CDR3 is CASSPTSSNQPQHF. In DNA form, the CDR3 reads TGTGCCAGCTCACCAACTAGTAGCAATCAGCCCCAGCATTTT. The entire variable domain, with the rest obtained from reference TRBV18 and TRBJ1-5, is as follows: NAGVMQNPRHLVRRRGQEARLRCSPMKGHSHVYWYRQLPEEGLKFMVYLQKENIIDESGMPKERFSAEFPKEGPSILRIQQVVRGDSAAYFCASSPTSSNQPQHFGDGTRLSIL.

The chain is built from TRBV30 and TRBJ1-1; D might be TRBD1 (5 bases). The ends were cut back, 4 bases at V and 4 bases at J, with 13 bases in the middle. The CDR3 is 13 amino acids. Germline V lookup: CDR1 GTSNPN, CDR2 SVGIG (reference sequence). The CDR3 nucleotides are TGTGCCTGGATCCGGGGGTGGGGCACTGAAGCTTTCTTT. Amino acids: CAWIRGWGTEAFF. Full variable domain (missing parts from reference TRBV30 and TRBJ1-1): SQTIHQWPATLVQPVGSPLSLECTVEGTSNPNLYWYRQAAGRGLQLLFYSVGIGQISSEVPQNLSASRPQDRQFILSSKKLLLSDSGFYLCAWIRGWGTEAFFGQGTRLTVV.

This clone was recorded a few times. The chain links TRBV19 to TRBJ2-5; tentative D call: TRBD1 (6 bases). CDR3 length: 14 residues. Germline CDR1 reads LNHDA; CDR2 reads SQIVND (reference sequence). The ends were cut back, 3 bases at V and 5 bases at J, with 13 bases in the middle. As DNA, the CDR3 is TGTGCCAGTAGTATTATGGGGGCTGGTGAGACCCAGTACTTC. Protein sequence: CASSIMGAGETQYF.

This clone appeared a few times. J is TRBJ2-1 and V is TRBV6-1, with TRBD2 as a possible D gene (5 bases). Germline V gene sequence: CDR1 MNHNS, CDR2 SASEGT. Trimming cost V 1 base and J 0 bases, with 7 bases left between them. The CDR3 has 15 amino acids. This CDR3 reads CASSEGGGSYNEQFF. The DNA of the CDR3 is TGTGCCAGCAGTGAAGGCGGAGGCTCCTACAATGAGCAGTTCTTC.

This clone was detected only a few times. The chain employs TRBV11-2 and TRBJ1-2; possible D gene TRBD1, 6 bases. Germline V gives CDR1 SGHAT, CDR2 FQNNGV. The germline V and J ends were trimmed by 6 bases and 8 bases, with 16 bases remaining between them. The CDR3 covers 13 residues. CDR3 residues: CASSRSDRGGYTF. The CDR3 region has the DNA TGTGCCAGCAGTCGATCGGACAGAGGGGGCTACACCTTC.

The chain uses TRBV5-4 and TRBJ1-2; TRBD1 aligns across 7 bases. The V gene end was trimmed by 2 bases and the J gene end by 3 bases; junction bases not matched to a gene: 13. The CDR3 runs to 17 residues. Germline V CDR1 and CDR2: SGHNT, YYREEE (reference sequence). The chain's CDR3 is CASSLGVEGQGDYGYTF. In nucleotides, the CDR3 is TGTGCCAGCAGCTTAGGGGTCGAGGGCCAGGGGGACTATGGCTACACCTTC.

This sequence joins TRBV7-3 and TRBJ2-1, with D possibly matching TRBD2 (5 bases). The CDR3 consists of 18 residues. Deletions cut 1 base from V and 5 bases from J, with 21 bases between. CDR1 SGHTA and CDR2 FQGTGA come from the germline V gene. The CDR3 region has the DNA TGTGCCAGCAGCTTAATTTTTCGTTTGGTCAGCGGCAACAATGAGCAGTTCTTC. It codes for CASSLIFRLVSGNNEQFF. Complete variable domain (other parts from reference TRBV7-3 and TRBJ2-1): GAGVSQTPSNKVTEKGKYVELRCDPISGHTALYWYRQSLGQGPEFLIYFQGTGAADDSGLPNDRFFAVRPEGSVSTLKIQRTERGDSAVYLCASSLIFRLVSGNNEQFFGPGTRLTVL.

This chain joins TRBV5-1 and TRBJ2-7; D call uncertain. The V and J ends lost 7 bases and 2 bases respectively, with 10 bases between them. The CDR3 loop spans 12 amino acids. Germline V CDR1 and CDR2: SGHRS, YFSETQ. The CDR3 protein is CASGPGTYEQYF. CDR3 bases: TGCGCCAGCGGGCCGGGCACCTACGAGCAGTACTTC.

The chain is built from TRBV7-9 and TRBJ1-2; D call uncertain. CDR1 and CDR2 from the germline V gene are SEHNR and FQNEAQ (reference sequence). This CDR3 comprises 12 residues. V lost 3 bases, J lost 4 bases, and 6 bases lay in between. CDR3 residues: CASSLEGYGYTF. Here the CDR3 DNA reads TGTGCCAGCAGCTTGGAGGGCTATGGCTACACCTTC.

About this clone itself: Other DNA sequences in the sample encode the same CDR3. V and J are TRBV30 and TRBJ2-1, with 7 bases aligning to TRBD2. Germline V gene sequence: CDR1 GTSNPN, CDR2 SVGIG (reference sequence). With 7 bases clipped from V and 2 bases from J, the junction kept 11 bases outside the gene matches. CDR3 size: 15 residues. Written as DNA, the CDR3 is TGTGCCTTAGGAGTAGGTCTAGCGGCCTACAATGAGCAGTTCTTC. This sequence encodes CALGVGLAAYNEQFF.

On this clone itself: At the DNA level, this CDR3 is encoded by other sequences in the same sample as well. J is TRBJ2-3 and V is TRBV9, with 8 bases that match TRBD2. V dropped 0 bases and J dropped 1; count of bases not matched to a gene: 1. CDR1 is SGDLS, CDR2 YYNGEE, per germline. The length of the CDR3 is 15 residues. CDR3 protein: CASSVVSGGTDTQYF. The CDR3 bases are TGTGCCAGCAGCGTAGTTAGCGGGGGCACAGATACGCAGTATTTT.

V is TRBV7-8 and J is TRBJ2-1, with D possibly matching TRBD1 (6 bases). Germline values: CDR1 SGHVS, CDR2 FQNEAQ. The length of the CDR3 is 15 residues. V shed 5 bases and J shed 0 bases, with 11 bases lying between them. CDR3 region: CASSQRDNSYNEQFF. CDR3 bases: TGTGCCAGCAGCCAACGGGACAACTCCTACAATGAGCAGTTCTTC.

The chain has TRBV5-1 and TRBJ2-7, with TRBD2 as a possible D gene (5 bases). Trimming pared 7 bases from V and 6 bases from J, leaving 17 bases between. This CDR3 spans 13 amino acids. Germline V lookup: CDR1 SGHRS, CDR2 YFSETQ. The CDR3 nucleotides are TGCGCCAGCTGTGAGGTCGGGGAGATCGAGCAGTACTTC. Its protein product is CASCEVGEIEQYF.

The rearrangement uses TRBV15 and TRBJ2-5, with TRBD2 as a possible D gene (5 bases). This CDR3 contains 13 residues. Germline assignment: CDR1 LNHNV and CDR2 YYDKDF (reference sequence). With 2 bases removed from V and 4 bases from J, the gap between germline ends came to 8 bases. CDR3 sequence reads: CATSRFGGETQYF. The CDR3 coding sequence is TGTGCCACCAGCAGATTCGGAGGAGAGACCCAGTACTTC.

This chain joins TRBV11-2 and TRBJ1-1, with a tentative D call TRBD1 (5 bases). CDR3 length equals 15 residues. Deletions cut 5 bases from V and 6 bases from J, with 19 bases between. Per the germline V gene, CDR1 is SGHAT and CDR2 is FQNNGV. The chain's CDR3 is CASSLITGGVPEAFF. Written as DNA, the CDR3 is TGTGCCAGCAGCCTGATCACGGGGGGGGTCCCTGAAGCTTTCTTT.

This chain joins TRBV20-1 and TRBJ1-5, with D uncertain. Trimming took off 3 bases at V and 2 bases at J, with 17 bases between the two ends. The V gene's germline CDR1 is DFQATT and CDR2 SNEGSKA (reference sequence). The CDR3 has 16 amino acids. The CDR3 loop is CSASPSTVVGNQPQHF. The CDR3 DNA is TGCAGTGCTAGCCCTTCAACAGTGGTCGGCAATCAGCCCCAGCATTTT.

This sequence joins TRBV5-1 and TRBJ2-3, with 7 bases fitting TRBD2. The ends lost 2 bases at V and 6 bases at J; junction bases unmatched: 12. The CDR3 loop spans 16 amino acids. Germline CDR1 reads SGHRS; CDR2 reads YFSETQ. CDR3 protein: CASSLGTTSTGDTQYF. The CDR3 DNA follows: TGCGCCAGCAGCTTAGGGACTACCTCGACGGGGGATACGCAGTATTTT.

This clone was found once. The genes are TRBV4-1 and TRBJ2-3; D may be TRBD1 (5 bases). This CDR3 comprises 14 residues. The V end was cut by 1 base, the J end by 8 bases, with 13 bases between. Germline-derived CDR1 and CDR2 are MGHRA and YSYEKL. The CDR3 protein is CASSQVRSQGTQYF. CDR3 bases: TGCGCCAGCAGCCAAGTGCGGTCGCAGGGTACGCAGTATTTT.

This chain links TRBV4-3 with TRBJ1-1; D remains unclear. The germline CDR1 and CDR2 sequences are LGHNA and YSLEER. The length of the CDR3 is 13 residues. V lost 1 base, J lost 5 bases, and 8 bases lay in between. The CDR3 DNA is TGCGCCAGCAGCCAAGGGGAAGGAACTGAAGCTTTCTTT. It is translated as CASSQGEGTEAFF.